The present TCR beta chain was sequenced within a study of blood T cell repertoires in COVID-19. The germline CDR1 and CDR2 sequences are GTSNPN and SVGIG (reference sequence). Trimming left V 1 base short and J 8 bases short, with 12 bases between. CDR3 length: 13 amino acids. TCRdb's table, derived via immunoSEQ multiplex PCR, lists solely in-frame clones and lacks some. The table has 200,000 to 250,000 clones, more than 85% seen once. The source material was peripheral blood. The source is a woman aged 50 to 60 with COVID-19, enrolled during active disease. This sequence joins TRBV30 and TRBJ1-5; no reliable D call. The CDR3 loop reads CAWSASGKEPQHF. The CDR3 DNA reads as TGTGCCTGGAGTGCAAGCGGTAAGGAGCCCCAGCATTTT.